What follows describes a single T cell receptor (beta chain). Antigen specificity is unknown. Libraries were prepared by immunoSEQ multiplex PCR; TCRdb keeps only in-frame clonotypes and omits some of them. Here the sample spans tens of thousands of clones, roughly four fifths being singletons. The sample comes from a study of radiation and T cells in renal cell carcinoma. As to time point: baseline pretreatment blood. The treatment here: 15 Gy SBRT to primary tumor, nephrectomy 4 weeks later. Blood was sampled at baseline, 2 weeks and 4 weeks after SBRT. General observations from the study: Baseline intratumoral clonotype presence is unknown without pretreatment biopsies. From baseline, blood top tumor clonotypes peaked at 2 weeks post-radiation.

The sequence was collected from a man in his 60s with renal cell carcinoma. Sample: blood, taken from a patient whose treatment included radiotherapy and nephrectomy.

The CDR3 region has the DNA TGTGCCAGCAGCACCGCCATTCAAGAGACCCAGTACTTC. It yields the protein CASSTAIQETQYF. The chain joins TRBV28 to TRBJ2-5, with D uncertain. The V and J ends lost 6 bases and 2 bases respectively, with 10 bases between them. The CDR3 totals 13 residues. Per germline, CDR1 MDHEN and CDR2 SYDVKM.